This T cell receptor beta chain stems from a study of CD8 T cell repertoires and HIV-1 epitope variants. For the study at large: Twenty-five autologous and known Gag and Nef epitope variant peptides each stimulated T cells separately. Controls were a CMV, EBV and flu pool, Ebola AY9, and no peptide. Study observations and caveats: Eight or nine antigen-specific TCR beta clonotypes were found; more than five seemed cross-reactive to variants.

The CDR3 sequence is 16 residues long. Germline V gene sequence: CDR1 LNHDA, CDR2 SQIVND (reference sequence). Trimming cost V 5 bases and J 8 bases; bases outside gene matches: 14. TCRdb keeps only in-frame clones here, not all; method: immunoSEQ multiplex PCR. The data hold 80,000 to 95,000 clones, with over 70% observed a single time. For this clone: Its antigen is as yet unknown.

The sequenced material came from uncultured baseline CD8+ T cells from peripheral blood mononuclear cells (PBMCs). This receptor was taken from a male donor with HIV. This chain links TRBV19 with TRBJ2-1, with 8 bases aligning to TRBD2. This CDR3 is CASSPWLAGQWDEQFF. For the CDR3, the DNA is TGTGCCAGTAGTCCGTGGTTAGCGGGGCAATGGGATGAGCAGTTCTTC.